Sequencing of this T cell receptor (beta chain) was carried out in a study of CD8 T cells in Susac syndrome. Trimming removed 7 bases at V and 7 bases at J, with 20 bases between. This CDR3 is 16 amino acids long. The authors reverse transcribed roughly 0.45 to 1 ug RNA with random hexamers. Each CDR3 protein gets one entry after TCRdb re-called the immunoSEQ multiplex PCR reads with MiXCR. The sample shows a few hundred thousand distinct CDR3 sequences, approximately 95% of them seen only once. Sequences were obtained from CD4+ T cells from PBMCs. The clonotype was recovered from a human donor with multiple sclerosis. The rearrangement uses TRBV23-1 and TRBJ1-6; D unclear. TRBV23-1 is an open reading frame, and its role is uncertain. CDR3 sequence: CASTFSARGPNSPLHF. For the CDR3, the DNA is TGCGCCAGCACTTTCTCGGCCCGGGGTCCCAATTCACCCCTCCACTTT.